This TCR beta chain was profiled in a study of blood T cell repertoires in COVID-19. Clones were sequenced by immunoSEQ multiplex PCR, and TCRdb holds only the in-frame ones, with some missing. The sample carries about 250,000 clones, 70% to 90% recorded once. The ends lost 3 bases at V and 3 bases at J; junction bases unmatched: 1. Germline CDR1 reads SGDLS; CDR2 reads YYNGEE. The CDR3 contains 15 residues. This rearrangement joins TRBV9 to TRBJ2-2; 11 positions match TRBD1. Sequencing used peripheral blood. This receptor was taken from a young woman with COVID-19, enrolled during active disease. CDR3 DNA: TGTGCCAGCAGCGGGGGACAGGGGGACACCGGGGAGCTGTTTTTT. It translates to CASSGGQGDTGELFF.